Sequencing of this T cell receptor beta chain was carried out in a study of T cells in Graves' hyperthyroidism and ophthalmopathy. Notes on the study in general: Most clonotypes expanded in the thyroid (above 0.001) were also present in blood.

This CDR3 has 13 amino acids. Germline V lookup: CDR1 SGHVS, CDR2 FQNEAQ. V was pared by 1 base and J by 4 bases, with 5 bases between. A few counts support this clonotype. No antigen is known for it. Authors of the study amplified TCR beta CDR3 regions from RNA transcripts. Carried out on the TCR CDR3, a first-round RT-PCR used the HTBI primer set. TCRdb fed the multiplex PCR reads into MiXCR, producing one record per CDR3 protein. The data hold 480,000 or so distinct CDR3 sequences, with approximately 49% observed a single time. Exclusion criteria comprised uncontrolled infection, other autoimmune disease, pregnancy or lactation.

This sequence was found in an adult woman with Graves' disease, either hyperthyroidism or ophthalmopathy (not recorded which). The specimen was peripheral blood or thyroid tissue (not recorded which). The chain employs TRBV7-8 and TRBJ2-1; no clear D. This CDR3 reads CASSLGNYNEQFF. The CDR3 DNA reads as TGTGCCAGCAGCTTAGGAAATTACAATGAGCAGTTCTTC. The whole variable domain, filled in from reference TRBV7-8 and TRBJ2-1, reads GAGVSQSPRYKVAKRGQDVALRCDPISGHVSLFWYQQALGQGPEFLTYFQNEAQLDKSGLPSDRFFAERPEGSVSTLKIQRTQQEDSAVYLCASSLGNYNEQFFGPGTRLTVL.